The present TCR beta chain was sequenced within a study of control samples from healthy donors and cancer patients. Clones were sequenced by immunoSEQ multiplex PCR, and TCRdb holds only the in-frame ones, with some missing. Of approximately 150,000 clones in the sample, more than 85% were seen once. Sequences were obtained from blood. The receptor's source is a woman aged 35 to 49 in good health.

The DNA for the CDR3 is TGCGCCAGCAGCACCCAAACAGGGGGTACTAATGAAAAACTGTTTTTT. This codes for CASSTQTGGTNEKLFF. The chain employs TRBV5-1 and TRBJ1-4, with 8 bases lining up with TRBD1. There are 16 residues in the CDR3. V trimming: 4 bases; J trimming: 2 bases; junction bases outside the gene matches: 7. Germline CDR1 reads SGHRS; CDR2 reads YFSETQ.